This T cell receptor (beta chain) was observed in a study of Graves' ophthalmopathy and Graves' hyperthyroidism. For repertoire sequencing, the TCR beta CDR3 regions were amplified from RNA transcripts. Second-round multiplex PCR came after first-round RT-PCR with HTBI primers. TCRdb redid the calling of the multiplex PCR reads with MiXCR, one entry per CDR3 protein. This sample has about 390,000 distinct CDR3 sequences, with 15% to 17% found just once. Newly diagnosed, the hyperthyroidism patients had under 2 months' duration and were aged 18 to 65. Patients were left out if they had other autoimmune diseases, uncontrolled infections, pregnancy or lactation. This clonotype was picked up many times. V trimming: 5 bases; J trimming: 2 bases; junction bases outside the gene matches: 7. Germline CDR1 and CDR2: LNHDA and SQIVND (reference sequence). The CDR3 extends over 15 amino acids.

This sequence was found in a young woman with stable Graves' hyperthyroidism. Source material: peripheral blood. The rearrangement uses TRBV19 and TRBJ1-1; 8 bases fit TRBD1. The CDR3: CASSRRTGSNTEAFF. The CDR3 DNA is TGTGCCAGTAGTCGCCGGACAGGGAGCAACACTGAAGCTTTCTTT.